This T cell receptor (beta chain) derives from a study of T-cell reconstitution after alpha-beta-depleted transplantation in children. Notes on the study in general: Some patients' high day-60 TCRbeta diversity was attributed to recipient cells surviving conditioning. Where alpha-beta T cells came from about two months after transplant was reportedly several hundred expanded graft clones.

CDR1 is SEHNR, CDR2 FQNEAQ, per germline (reference sequence). V shed 5 bases, J shed 1 base, and the junction held 6 bases outside the gene matches. The CDR3 is made up of 15 amino acids. With regard to this clonotype: No antigen is known for it.

The authors prepared the TCRbeta library with unique molecular identifiers. Each CDR3 protein is one row after TCRdb ran MiXCR on the PCR reads. The table records 81,000 or so distinct CDR3 sequences, about a sixth of them present only once. V gene TRBV7-9 combines with J gene TRBJ2-5, with 8 bases fitting TRBD2. Sequencing used PBMCs, mostly from graft donor cells, obtained 180 days after TCRalphabeta/CD19-depleted stem cell transplant. The receptor's source is a male patient between 2 and 9 years old who had a stem cell transplant for acute lymphoblastic leukemia, so the T cells may come from the graft donor. The CDR3 reads CASSLLRGAQETQYF. In DNA form, the CDR3 reads TGTGCCAGCAGCCTCCTGCGGGGGGCCCAAGAGACCCAGTACTTC.